This T cell receptor beta chain was sequenced for a study of identical twins (dated by TCRdb to about 2016). Broadly, across the study: To test whether fetal clonotypes persist, the study used deep sequencing on TCR alpha and beta repertoires from monozygotic twins, unrelated adults of various ages, and cord blood. To rule out contamination, the twin experiments were replicated at different times with different library preparation protocols. General findings and caveats noted by the study authors: Out-of-frame TCR alpha sequences shared between twins showed an excess of low generation-probability sequences compared with coincidental sharing between unrelated individuals. Recombination models systematically underestimated out-of-frame TCR alpha sharing in monozygotic twins but agreed with sharing between unrelated individuals. Because the same donors could not be followed over many years, the conclusions relied on cross-sectional statistical analysis. Fewer insertions were carried by abundant cord blood beta clonotypes, a similar but weaker trend appeared in young adult naive repertoires, and no such trend appeared in memory repertoires. Invariant T cells such as MAIT and iNKT could partly confound zero-insertion analyses, though diverse VJ usage argued against this for most clonotypes. A weaker excess of twin sharing was found in beta out-of-frame sequences because the signal-to-noise ratio was lowered by fewer shared sequences.

Every donor was a healthy Caucasian. The twin cohort consisted of three pairs of female monozygotic twins, all aged about 18 to 29 years. CD4+ and CD8+ T cell populations were isolated with positive isolation kits from Invitrogen. From a lookup of the germline V gene, CDR1 and CDR2 are SNHLY and FYNNEI. Including both end residues, the CDR3 is 10 amino acids long. Libraries were prepared through 5' RACE. Data came from an Illumina HiSeq 2000. A universal primer binding site was introduced by template switching, and a unique molecular identifier was present in the final cDNA, enabling accurate counting of TCR cDNA molecules. Specific primers in the conserved constant-segment region were used to synthesize first-strand cDNA for the TCR alpha and beta chains. To control for contamination, every cDNA library carried two barcodes: a SMART-Mk sample barcode plus Illumina barcodes. TruSeq adapter sequences, together with Illumina sample barcodes, were added in two successive PCR steps. The TCR alpha and beta cDNA libraries were sequenced on the Illumina HiSeq platform using custom primers. Per the authors' processing: MiGEC was used to process raw reads and extract unique molecular identifiers, and MiXCR was used to find CDR3 positions. Recombination models were inferred per individual with the repgenHMM and IGoR tools using an EM algorithm. Shared clonotypes were analyzed with the tcR package in R, and sharing was normalized by the product of cloneset sizes. Out-of-frame nonproductive sequences were analyzed to study raw recombination free of thymic and clonal selection effects. TCRdb trimmed public reads at Q25 via fastp, called clones via MiXCR and kept in-frame beta chains. Rows matching on CDR3 protein sequence are summarized as one entry with the most common DNA and genes. TCRdb, rather than the study authors, made the V and J calls. This sample is represented by around 490,000 distinct CDR3 sequences; 20% to 25% of them were singletons. Approximately 0.52% of the sample is taken by the ten largest.

As for this clonotype: The specificity of this receptor is unknown. The CDR3 ends on some other residue instead of the conserved phenylalanine or tryptophan, so this is likely a read error. The DNA is omitted, as the CDR3 cannot be located on it reliably, and the CDR3 follows TCRdb's listing.

The sample also formed part of further work on yellow fever vaccine responses in identical twins. The second study's paper adds: According to the authors, in identical twins the way T cells responded to vaccination appeared partly convergent and partly personalized. The study precisely tracked vaccine-responding T cell clones in identical twins.

The material sequenced was CD4+ T cells sorted from blood. The chain is made from TRBV2 and TRBJ2-1; whether TRBD2, the table's D call, matches the DNA was not checked. The source of this sequence is a woman under 30 in good health. CDR3 reads: CASSPRDSFS.